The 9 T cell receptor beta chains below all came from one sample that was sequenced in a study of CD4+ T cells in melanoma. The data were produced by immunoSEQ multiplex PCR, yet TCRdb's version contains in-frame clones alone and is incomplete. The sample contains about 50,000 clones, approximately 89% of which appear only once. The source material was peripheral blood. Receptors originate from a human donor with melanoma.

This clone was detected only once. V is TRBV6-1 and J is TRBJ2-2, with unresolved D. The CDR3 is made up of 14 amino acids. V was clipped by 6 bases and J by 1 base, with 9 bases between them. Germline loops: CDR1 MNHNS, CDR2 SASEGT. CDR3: CASRIRQNTGELFF. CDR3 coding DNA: TGTGCCAGCAGGATCCGGCAGAACACCGGGGAGCTGTTTTTT.

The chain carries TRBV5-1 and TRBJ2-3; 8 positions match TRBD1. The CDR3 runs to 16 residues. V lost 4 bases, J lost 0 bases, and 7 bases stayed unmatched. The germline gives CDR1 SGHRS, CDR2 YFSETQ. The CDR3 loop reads CASSILDRASTDTQYF. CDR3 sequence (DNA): TGCGCCAGCAGCATACTGGACAGGGCTAGCACAGATACGCAGTATTTT.

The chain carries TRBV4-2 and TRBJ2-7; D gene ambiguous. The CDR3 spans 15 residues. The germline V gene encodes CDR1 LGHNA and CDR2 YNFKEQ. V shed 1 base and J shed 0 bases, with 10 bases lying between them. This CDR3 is CASSQGTVSSYEQYF. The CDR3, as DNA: TGTGCCAGCAGCCAAGGGACGGTGAGCTCCTACGAGCAGTACTTC.

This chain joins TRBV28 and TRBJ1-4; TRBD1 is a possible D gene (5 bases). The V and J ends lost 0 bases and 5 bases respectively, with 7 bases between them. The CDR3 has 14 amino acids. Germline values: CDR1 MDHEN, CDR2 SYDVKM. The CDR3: CASSLWTENEKLFF. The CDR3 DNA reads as TGTGCCAGCAGTTTATGGACAGAGAATGAAAAACTGTTTTTT.

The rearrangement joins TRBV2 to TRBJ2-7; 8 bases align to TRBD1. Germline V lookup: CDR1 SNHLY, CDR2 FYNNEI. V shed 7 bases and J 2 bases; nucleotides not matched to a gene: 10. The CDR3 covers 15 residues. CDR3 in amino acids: CASIRQGSITYEQYF. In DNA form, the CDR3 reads TGTGCCAGCATTCGACAGGGGTCAATAACCTACGAGCAGTACTTC.

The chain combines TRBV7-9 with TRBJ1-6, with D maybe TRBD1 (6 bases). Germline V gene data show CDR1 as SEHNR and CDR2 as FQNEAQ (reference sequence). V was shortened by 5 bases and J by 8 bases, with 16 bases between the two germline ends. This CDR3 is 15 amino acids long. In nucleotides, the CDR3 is TGTGCCAGCAGCAAACAGGGAAATTCGGATTCACCCCTCCACTTT. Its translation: CASSKQGNSDSPLHF.

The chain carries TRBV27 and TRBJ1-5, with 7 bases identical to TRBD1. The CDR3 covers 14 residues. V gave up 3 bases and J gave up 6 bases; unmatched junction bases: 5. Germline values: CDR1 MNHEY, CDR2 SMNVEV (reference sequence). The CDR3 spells CASSFVQGGQPQHF. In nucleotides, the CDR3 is TGTGCCAGCAGTTTCGTTCAGGGGGGTCAGCCCCAGCATTTT.

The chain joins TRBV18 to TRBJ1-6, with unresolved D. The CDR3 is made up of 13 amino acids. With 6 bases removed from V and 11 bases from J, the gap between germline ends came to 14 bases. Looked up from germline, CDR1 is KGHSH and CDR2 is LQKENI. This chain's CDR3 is CASSTDKGAPLHF. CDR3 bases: TGTGCCAGCTCCACCGATAAAGGAGCACCCCTCCACTTT.

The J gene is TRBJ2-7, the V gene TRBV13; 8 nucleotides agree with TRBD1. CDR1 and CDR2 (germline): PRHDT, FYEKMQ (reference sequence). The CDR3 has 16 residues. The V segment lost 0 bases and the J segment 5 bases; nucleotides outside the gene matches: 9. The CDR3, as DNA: TGTGCCAGCAGCTTAGGCCGGTCAGGGGGCTACGACGAGCAGTACTTC. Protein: CASSLGRSGGYDEQYF.